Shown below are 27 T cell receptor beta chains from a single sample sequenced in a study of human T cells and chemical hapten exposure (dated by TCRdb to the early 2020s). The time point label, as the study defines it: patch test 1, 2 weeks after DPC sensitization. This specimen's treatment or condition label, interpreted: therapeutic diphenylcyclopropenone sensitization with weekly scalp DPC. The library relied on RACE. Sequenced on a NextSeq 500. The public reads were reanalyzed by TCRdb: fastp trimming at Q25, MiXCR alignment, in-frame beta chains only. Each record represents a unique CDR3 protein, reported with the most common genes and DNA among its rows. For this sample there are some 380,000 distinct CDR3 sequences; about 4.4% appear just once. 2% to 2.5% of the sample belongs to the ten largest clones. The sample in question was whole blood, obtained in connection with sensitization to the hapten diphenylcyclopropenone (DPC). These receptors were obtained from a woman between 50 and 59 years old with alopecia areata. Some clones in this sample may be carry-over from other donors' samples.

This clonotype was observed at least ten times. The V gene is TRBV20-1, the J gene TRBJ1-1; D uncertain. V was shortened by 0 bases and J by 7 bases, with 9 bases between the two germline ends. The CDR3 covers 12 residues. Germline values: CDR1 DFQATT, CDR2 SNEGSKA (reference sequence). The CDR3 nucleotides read TGCAGTGCTAGAGATGTCAGAGGTGAAGCTTTCTTT. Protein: CSARDVRGEAFF.

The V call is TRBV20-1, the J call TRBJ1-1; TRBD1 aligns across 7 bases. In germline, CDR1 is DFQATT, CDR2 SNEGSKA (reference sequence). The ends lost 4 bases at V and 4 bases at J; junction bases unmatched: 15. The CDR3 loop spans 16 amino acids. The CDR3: CSAINYRQQGRTEAFF. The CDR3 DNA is TGCAGTGCTATAAATTACCGTCAACAGGGGCGCACTGAAGCTTTCTTT.

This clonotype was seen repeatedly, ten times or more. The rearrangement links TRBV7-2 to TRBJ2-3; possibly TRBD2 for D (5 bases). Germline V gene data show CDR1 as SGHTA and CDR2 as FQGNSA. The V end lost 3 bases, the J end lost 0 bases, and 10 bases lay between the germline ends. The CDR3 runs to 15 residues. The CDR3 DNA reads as TGTGCCAGCAGCTTTACTAGGCTTAGCACAGATACGCAGTATTTT. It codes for CASSFTRLSTDTQYF.

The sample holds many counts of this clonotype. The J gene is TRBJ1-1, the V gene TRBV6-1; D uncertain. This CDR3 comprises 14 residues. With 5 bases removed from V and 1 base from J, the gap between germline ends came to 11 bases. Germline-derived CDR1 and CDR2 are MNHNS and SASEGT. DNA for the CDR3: TGTGCCAGCAGTTTCCGGACGGGGAACACTGAAGCTTTCTTT. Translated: CASSFRTGNTEAFF.

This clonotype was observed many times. CDR3 sequence (DNA): TGTGCCAGCAGTTCCCGACAGGGGGGGACTCAGCCCCAGCATTTT. Residues: CASSSRQGGTQPQHF. The chain recombines TRBV28 with TRBJ1-5; 9 bases are shared with TRBD1. Germline V gene data show CDR1 as MDHEN and CDR2 as SYDVKM. There are 15 residues in the CDR3. Trimming took 4 bases from V and 6 from J; bases not matched to a gene: 7.

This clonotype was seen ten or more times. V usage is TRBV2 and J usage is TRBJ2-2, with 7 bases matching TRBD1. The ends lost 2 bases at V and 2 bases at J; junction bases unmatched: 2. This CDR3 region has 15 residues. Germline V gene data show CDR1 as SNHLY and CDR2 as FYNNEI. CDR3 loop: CASSETGVNTGELFF. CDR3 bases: TGTGCCAGCAGTGAAACAGGGGTAAACACCGGGGAGCTGTTTTTT. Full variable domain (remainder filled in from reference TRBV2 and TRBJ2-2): EPEVTQTPSHQVTQMGQEVILRCVPISNHLYFYWYRQILGQKVEFLVSFYNNEISEKSEIFDDQFSVERPDGSNFTLKIRSTKLEDSAMYFCASSETGVNTGELFFGEGSRLTVL.

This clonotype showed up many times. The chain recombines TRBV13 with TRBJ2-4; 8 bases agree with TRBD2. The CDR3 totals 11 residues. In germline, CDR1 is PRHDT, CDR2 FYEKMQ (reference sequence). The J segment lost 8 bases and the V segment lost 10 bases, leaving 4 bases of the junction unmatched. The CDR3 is CATRRGDIQYF. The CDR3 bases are TGTGCCACCCGGCGGGGGGACATTCAGTACTTC.

The CDR3 coding sequence is TGTGCCAGCAGATACAGGGAAGAGACCCAGTACTTC. Translation: CASRYREETQYF. V usage is TRBV12-3 or TRBV12-4 and J usage is TRBJ2-5; D possibly corresponds to TRBD1 (6 bases). V shed 6 bases and J shed 3 bases, with 8 bases lying between them. The CDR3 has 12 amino acids.

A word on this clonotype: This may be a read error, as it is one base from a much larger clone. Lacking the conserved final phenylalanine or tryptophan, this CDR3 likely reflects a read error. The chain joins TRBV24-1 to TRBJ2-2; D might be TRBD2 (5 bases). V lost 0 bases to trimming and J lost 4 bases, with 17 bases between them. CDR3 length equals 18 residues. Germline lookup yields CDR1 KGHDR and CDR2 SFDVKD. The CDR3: CATSDLGLGSRGTGELFL. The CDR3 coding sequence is TGTGCCACCAGTGATTTGGGACTTGGTTCGCGAGGCACCGGGGAGCTGTTTCTT.

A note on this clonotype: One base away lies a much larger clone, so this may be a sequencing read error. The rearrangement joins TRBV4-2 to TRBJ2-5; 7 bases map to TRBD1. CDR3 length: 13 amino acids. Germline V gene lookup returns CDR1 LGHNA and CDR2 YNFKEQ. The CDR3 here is CVSSQDREETQYF. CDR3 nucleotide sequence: TGTGTCAGCAGCCAAGACAGGGAAGAGACCCAGTACTTC.

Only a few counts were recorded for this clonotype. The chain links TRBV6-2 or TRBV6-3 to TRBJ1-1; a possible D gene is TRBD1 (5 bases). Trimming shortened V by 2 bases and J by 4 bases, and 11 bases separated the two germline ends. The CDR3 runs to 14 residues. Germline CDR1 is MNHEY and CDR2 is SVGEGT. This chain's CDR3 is CASSYPHQGTEAFF. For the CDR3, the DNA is TGTGCCAGCAGTTACCCTCACCAGGGCACTGAAGCTTTCTTT.

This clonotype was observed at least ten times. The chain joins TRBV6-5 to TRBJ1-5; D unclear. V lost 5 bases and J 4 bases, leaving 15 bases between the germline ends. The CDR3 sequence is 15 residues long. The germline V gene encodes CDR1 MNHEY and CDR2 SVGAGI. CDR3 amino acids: CASSRYGGLNQPQHF. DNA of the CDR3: TGTGCCAGCAGTCGGTACGGTGGCTTGAATCAGCCCCAGCATTTT.

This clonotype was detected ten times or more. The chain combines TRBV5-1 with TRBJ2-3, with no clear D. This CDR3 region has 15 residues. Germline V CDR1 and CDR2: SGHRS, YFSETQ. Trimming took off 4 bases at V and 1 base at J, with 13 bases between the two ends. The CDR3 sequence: CASSLERDGTDTQYF. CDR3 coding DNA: TGCGCCAGCAGCCTGGAGCGAGACGGCACAGATACGCAGTATTTT.

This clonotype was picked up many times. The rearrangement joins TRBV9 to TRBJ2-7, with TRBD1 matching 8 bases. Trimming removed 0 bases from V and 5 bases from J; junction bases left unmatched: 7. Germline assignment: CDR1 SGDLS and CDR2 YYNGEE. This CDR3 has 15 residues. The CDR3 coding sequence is TGTGCCAGCAGCGTAGAGGGCAGGGGGCTTGACGAGCAGTACTTC. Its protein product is CASSVEGRGLDEQYF.

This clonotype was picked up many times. In DNA, the CDR3 is TGTGCCAGCAGCTTTGCGGGAGAGGGGGAGCAGTACTTC. It codes for CASSFAGEGEQYF. The rearrangement uses TRBV5-5 and TRBJ2-7; TRBD2 matches at 7 bases. V shed 2 bases, J shed 7 bases, and the junction held 6 bases outside the gene matches. This CDR3 region has 13 residues. CDR1 is SGHKS and CDR2 is YYEKEE in the germline V gene (reference sequence).

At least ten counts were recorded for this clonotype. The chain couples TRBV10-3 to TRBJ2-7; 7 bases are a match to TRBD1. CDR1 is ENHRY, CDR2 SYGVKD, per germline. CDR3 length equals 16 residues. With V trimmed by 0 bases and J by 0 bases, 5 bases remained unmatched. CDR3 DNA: TGTGCCATCAGTGAGTCGGCAGGGGGAAGCTCCTACGAGCAGTACTTC. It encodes CAISESAGGSSYEQYF.

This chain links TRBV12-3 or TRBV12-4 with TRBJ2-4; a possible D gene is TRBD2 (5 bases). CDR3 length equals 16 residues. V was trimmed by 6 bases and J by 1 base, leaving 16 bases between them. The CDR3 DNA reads TGTGCCAGCAGACCCGAACTAGGAGAGGCCAAAAACATTCAGTACTTC. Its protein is CASRPELGEAKNIQYF.

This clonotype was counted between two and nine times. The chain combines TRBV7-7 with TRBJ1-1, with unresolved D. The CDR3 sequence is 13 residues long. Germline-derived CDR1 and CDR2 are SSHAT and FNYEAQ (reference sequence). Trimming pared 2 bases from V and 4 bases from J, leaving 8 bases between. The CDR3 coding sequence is TGTGCCAGCAGCTTAACAGAAAGCACTGAAGCTTTCTTT. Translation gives CASSLTESTEAFF.

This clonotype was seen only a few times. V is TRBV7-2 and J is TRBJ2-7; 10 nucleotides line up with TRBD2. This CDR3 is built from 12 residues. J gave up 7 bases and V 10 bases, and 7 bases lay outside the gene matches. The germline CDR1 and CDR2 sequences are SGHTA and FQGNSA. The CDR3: CATGLAVGEQYF. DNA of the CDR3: TGTGCCACCGGACTAGCGGTGGGGGAGCAGTACTTC.

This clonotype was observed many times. Written as DNA, the CDR3 is TGTGCCATCAGCCGGACAGGGGGCACAGATACGCAGTATTTT. Translated, it gives CAISRTGGTDTQYF. The chain uses TRBV10-3 and TRBJ2-3, with TRBD1 matching over 9 bases. CDR3 length equals 14 residues. Losses at the gene ends were 6 bases for V and 1 base for J; bases not matched to a gene: 2. Per germline, CDR1 ENHRY and CDR2 SYGVKD.

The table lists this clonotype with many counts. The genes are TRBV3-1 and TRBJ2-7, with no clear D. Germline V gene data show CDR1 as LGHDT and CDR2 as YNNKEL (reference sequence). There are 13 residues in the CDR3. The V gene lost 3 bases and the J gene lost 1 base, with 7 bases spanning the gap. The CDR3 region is CASSQYGSYEQYF. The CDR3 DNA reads TGTGCCAGCAGCCAGTACGGGTCCTACGAGCAGTACTTC.

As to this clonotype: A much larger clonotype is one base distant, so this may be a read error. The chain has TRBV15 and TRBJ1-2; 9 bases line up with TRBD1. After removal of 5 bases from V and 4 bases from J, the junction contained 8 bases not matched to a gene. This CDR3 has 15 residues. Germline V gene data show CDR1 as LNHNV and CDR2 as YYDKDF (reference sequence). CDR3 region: CATSSRDREVYGYTF. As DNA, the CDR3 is TGTGCCACCAGCTCCCGGGACAGGGAGGTCTATGGCTACACCTTC.

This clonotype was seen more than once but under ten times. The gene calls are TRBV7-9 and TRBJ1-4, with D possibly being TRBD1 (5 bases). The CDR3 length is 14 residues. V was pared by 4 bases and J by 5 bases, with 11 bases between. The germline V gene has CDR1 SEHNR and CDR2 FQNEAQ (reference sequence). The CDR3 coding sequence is TGTGCCAGCAGCTCGGGACCCGTCAATGAAAAACTGTTTTTT. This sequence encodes CASSSGPVNEKLFF. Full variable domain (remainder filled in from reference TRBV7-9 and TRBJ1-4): DTGVSQNPRHKITKRGQNVTFRCDPISEHNRLYWYRQTLGQGPEFLTYFQNEAQLEKSRLLSDRFSAERPKGSFSTLEIQRTEQGDSAMYLCASSSGPVNEKLFFGSGTQLSVL.

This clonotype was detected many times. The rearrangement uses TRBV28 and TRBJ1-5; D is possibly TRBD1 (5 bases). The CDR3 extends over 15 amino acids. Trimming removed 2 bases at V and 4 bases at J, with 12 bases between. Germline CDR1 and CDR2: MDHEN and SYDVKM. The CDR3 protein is CASSLLSGLNQPQHF. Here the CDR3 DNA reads TGTGCCAGCAGTTTACTTTCAGGGTTGAATCAGCCCCAGCATTTT. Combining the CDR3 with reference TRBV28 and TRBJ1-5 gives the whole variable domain DVKVTQSSRYLVKRTGEKVFLECVQDMDHENMFWYRQDPGLGLRLIYFSYDVKMKEKGDIPEGYSVSREKKERFSLILESASTNQTSMYLCASSLLSGLNQPQHFGDGTRLSIL.

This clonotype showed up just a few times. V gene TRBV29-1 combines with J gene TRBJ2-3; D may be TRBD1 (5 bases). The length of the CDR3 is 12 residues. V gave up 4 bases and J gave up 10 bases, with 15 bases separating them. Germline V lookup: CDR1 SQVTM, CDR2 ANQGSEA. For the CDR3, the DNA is TGCAGCGTTGCACAGGATAAATCAGCGCAGTATTTT. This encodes CSVAQDKSAQYF.

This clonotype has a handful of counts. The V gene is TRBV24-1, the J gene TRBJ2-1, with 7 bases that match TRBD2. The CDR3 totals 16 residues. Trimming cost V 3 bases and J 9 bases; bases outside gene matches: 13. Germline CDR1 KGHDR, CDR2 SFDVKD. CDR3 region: CATSDTGGSPQGEQFF. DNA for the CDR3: TGTGCCACCAGTGATACGGGAGGTTCACCCCAGGGTGAGCAGTTCTTC.

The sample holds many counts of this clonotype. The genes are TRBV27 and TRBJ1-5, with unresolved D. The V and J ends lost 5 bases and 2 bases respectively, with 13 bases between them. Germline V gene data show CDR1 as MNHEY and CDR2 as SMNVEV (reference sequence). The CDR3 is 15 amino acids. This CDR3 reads CASSRTGDGNQPQHF. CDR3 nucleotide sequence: TGTGCCAGCAGTAGGACGGGAGATGGCAATCAGCCCCAGCATTTT.